What follows are 9 T cell receptor beta chains derived from one specimen sequenced in a study of shared clonotypes between healthy human individuals. The assay was immunoSEQ multiplex PCR, and TCRdb's table has in-frame clones only and misses some. The data show a few million clones, with approximately 93% seen just once and around 0.4% held by the top ten. Sequencing was performed on naive CD4+ T cells from PBMCs. Subset defined: CD45RA+ positively selected. The receptor source for this set is a man aged 18 to 35 in good health. Some clones in this sample may be carry-over from other donors' samples.

Concerning this clone: The identical CDR3 is also encoded by other nucleotide sequences in the sample. V usage is TRBV18 and J usage is TRBJ2-3; 10 bases are shared with TRBD1. Trimming took 3 bases from V and 4 from J; bases not matched to a gene: 4. The germline V gene encodes CDR1 KGHSH and CDR2 LQKENI. The CDR3 has 15 amino acids. CDR3 sequence: CASSPGTGEADTQYF. Written as DNA, the CDR3 is TGTGCCAGCTCACCCGGGACAGGGGAGGCAGATACGCAGTATTTT. The entire variable domain, with the rest obtained from reference TRBV18 and TRBJ2-3, is as follows: NAGVMQNPRHLVRRRGQEARLRCSPMKGHSHVYWYRQLPEEGLKFMVYLQKENIIDESGMPKERFSAEFPKEGPSILRIQQVVRGDSAAYFCASSPGTGEADTQYFGPGTRLTVL.

This clone has just one count. The rearrangement uses TRBV5-1 and TRBJ2-1, with D unclear. Trimming took 3 bases from V and 2 from J, leaving 12 bases between them. This CDR3 has 15 amino acids. CDR1 SGHRS and CDR2 YFSETQ come from the germline V gene. CDR3 residues: CASSSTGPTYNEQFF. The CDR3, as DNA: TGCGCCAGCAGCTCTACCGGGCCTACCTACAATGAGCAGTTCTTC.

CDR3: CASSEVGGAGYTF. DNA for the CDR3: TGTGCCAGCAGTGAAGTGGGGGGCGCTGGCTACACCTTC. V usage is TRBV6-1 and J usage is TRBJ1-2; TRBD1 is a possible D gene (6 bases). The CDR3 loop spans 13 amino acids. The V gene lost 1 base and the J gene lost 7 bases, with 10 bases spanning the gap. Germline V lookup: CDR1 MNHNS, CDR2 SASEGT.

The J gene is TRBJ2-1, the V gene TRBV30; a possible D gene is TRBD2 (6 bases). The germline CDR1 and CDR2 sequences are GTSNPN and SVGIG (reference sequence). The CDR3 sequence is 13 residues long. Trimming pared 0 bases from V and 6 bases from J, leaving 9 bases between. In nucleotides, the CDR3 is TGTGCCTGGAGTGTTTGGCGGGGCAATGAGCAGTTCTTC. Its protein product is CAWSVWRGNEQFF. Together with reference TRBV30 and TRBJ2-1, the CDR3 gives the full variable domain: SQTIHQWPATLVQPVGSPLSLECTVEGTSNPNLYWYRQAAGRGLQLLFYSVGIGQISSEVPQNLSASRPQDRQFILSSKKLLLSDSGFYLCAWSVWRGNEQFFGPGTRLTVL.

This clone appeared once. The CDR3: CASTLFGGRGTEAFF. CDR3 DNA: TGTGCCAGCACCCTCTTCGGGGGGAGGGGGACTGAAGCTTTCTTT. This chain uses TRBV5-8 with TRBJ1-1, with D tentatively TRBD1 (6 bases). Trimming removed 6 bases from V and 5 bases from J, with 20 bases in between. This CDR3 has 15 amino acids. Per the germline V gene, CDR1 is SGHTS and CDR2 is YDEGEE.

The V gene is TRBV13, the J gene TRBJ1-1, with 9 bases that match TRBD1. The V gene end was trimmed by 2 bases and the J gene end by 3 bases; junction bases not matched to a gene: 22. Germline CDR1 is PRHDT and CDR2 is FYEKMQ (reference sequence). The CDR3 contains 21 residues. DNA for the CDR3: TGTGCCAGCAGCTTAATCTCTAGGACAGGGGCGGAGGAGGGTGGGGACACTGAAGCTTTCTTT. This gives the protein CASSLISRTGAEEGGDTEAFF. Full variable domain (outside the CDR3, taken from reference TRBV13 and TRBJ1-1): AAGVIQSPRHLIKEKRETATLKCYPIPRHDTVYWYQQGPGQDPQFLISFYEKMQSDKGSIPDRFSAQQFSDYHSELNMSSLELGDSALYFCASSLISRTGAEEGGDTEAFFGQGTRLTVV.

This clone occurred once. The chain couples TRBV28 to TRBJ2-7; D may be TRBD1 or TRBD2 (5 bases each). Germline CDR1 MDHEN, CDR2 SYDVKM. The CDR3 totals 13 residues. Trimming removed 11 bases at V and 5 bases at J, with 19 bases between. The CDR3 DNA is TGTGCCGGCGGTGGATCAGGGAGCCACGAGCAGTACTTC. Protein product: CAGGGSGSHEQYF.

The CDR3 nucleotides are TGCGCCAGCAGCTTTACCCTTATAACTAGCTCGGGTACGCAGTATTTT. Its translation is CASSFTLITSSGTQYF. V and J are TRBV5-1 and TRBJ2-3; tentative D call: TRBD2 (6 bases). CDR3 length: 16 residues. Trimming took off 2 bases at V and 8 bases at J, with 21 bases between the two ends. Germline assignment: CDR1 SGHRS and CDR2 YFSETQ.

Here the CDR3 reads CASTRRFSNEKLFF. Written as DNA, the CDR3 is TGTGCCAGCACCCGACGCTTCTCTAATGAAAAACTGTTTTTT. The chain is built from TRBV28 and TRBJ1-4; D is ambiguous. Per the germline V gene, CDR1 is MDHEN and CDR2 is SYDVKM. The CDR3 sequence is 14 residues long. V lost 7 bases to trimming and J lost 3 bases, with 12 bases between them. Combining the CDR3 with reference TRBV28 and TRBJ1-4 gives the whole variable domain DVKVTQSSRYLVKRTGEKVFLECVQDMDHENMFWYRQDPGLGLRLIYFSYDVKMKEKGDIPEGYSVSREKKERFSLILESASTNQTSMYLCASTRRFSNEKLFFGSGTQLSVL.